This section outlines one T cell receptor beta chain sequence together with its context. Its specificity is unknown. Per germline, CDR1 DFQATT and CDR2 SNEGSKA (reference sequence). The ends lost 0 bases at V and 15 bases at J; junction bases unmatched: 12. The CDR3 extends over 14 amino acids. TCRdb re-called the reads through MiXCR, storing one row per CDR3 protein. The sample lists some 920,000 distinct CDR3 sequences; more than 25% were seen once. This sample is drawn from a study of T cell repertoires in cytomegalovirus infection. On the study more broadly: Recently identified HLA-C-restricted CMV epitopes were among the peptides used. Public TCR beta signatures marked donors with CMV infection and the matching HLA. The study, taken as a whole, reports: Pooled public TCR beta family frequency picked out CMV carriers with the relevant HLA. It was HLA-C-restricted CMV-specific TCR beta clonotypes that dominated the response ex vivo.

Sequenced here: cultured CD8+ T cells from PBMCs, sampled from culture after CMV antigen stimulation. This sequence joins TRBV20-1 and TRBJ2-1; 9 bases are shared with TRBD1. The receptor was derived from a human donor in good health (CMV status not recorded). Some clones in this sample may be carry-over from other donors' samples. The CDR3 protein is CSARDEGQGPIRFF. The CDR3 DNA reads TGCAGTGCTAGAGATGAGGGACAGGGTCCAATTCGGTTCTTC.